These 8 T cell receptor beta chains originate from one sample sequenced in a study of cytomegalovirus exposure and HLA in healthy donors. Assay used: immunoSEQ multiplex PCR; TCRdb lists only in-frame clones, some missing. The profile covers about 130,000 clones, with about 90% appearing a single time and 3% to 4% taken by the ten largest. Sequenced input: PBMCs. These receptors all come from a man aged 25-45 years in good health and CMV-seronegative.

The V call is TRBV5-8, the J call TRBJ2-6, with 7 bases matching TRBD1. V trimming: 5 bases; J trimming: 2 bases; junction bases outside the gene matches: 7. Germline V CDR1 and CDR2: SGHTS, YDEGEE. There are 16 residues in the CDR3. In DNA, the CDR3 is TGTGCCAGCAGATTGACAGGGAGAGCTGGGGCCAACGTCCTGACTTTC. As protein: CASRLTGRAGANVLTF. The variable domain in full, with the rest retrieved from reference TRBV5-8 and TRBJ2-6, is EAGVTQSPTHLIKTRGQQATLRCSPISGHTSVYWYQQALGLGLQFLLWYDEGEERNRGNFPPRFSGRQFPNYSSELNVNALELEDSALYLCASRLTGRAGANVLTFGAGSRLTVL.

The chain is built from TRBV11-3 and TRBJ2-2, with TRBD1 identical over 10 bases. CDR1 is SGHNT and CDR2 is YENEEA in the germline V gene. This CDR3 region has 16 residues. V lost 6 bases, J lost 3 bases, and 7 bases stayed unmatched. CDR3 nucleotides: TGTGCCAGCAGGGAAGATGGGACAGGGGACACCGGGGAGCTGTTTTTT. Translation: CASREDGTGDTGELFF.

In its sample, this clone was seen once. The gene calls are TRBV7-2 and TRBJ2-3, with D perhaps matching TRBD1 (6 bases). CDR1 SGHTA and CDR2 FQGNSA come from the germline V gene. The CDR3 has 17 amino acids. The V gene lost 5 bases and the J gene lost 0 bases, with 18 bases spanning the gap. The CDR3 DNA is TGTGCCAGCAGCCCCGAGTTATTGGGGGCGAGCACAGATACGCAGTATTTT. The encoded protein is CASSPELLGASTDTQYF.

This clone was seen just once. V and J are TRBV14 and TRBJ2-7; the match to TRBD1 covers 7 bases. Losses at the gene ends were 3 bases for V and 4 bases for J; bases not matched to a gene: 6. CDR3 size: 14 residues. The V gene's germline CDR1 is SGHDN and CDR2 FVKESK. The CDR3 protein is CASSHDRVVYEQYF. The CDR3 DNA sequence: TGTGCCAGCAGCCATGACAGGGTGGTGTACGAGCAGTACTTC.

The chain has TRBV5-4 and TRBJ2-7; 10 bases are a match to TRBD1. There are 15 residues in the CDR3. V lost 5 bases, J lost 3 bases, and 8 bases stayed unmatched. Germline CDR1 is SGHNT and CDR2 is YYREEE (reference sequence). The CDR3 spells CASSPPGDRGYEQYF. The CDR3 DNA reads as TGTGCCAGCAGTCCGCCGGGGGACAGGGGCTACGAGCAGTACTTC.

The chain uses TRBV18 and TRBJ1-1, with D tentatively TRBD1 (6 bases). The germline V gene encodes CDR1 KGHSH and CDR2 LQKENI. V shed 0 bases and J shed 2 bases, with 10 bases lying between them. This CDR3 is built from 15 residues. CDR3 protein: CASSPPGGGNTEAFF. Here the CDR3 DNA reads TGTGCCAGCTCACCACCGGGAGGGGGAAACACTGAAGCTTTCTTT. Filled out from reference TRBV18 and TRBJ1-1, the complete variable domain reads NAGVMQNPRHLVRRRGQEARLRCSPMKGHSHVYWYRQLPEEGLKFMVYLQKENIIDESGMPKERFSAEFPKEGPSILRIQQVVRGDSAAYFCASSPPGGGNTEAFFGQGTRLTVV.

The chain carries TRBV7-9 and TRBJ1-5; 8 nucleotides align to TRBD1. The germline gives CDR1 SEHNR, CDR2 FQNEAQ (reference sequence). This CDR3 contains 15 residues. The V gene end was trimmed by 5 bases and the J gene end by 0 bases; junction bases not matched to a gene: 3. The CDR3 bases are TGTGCCAGCAGCCCGGACAGGGATAGCAATCAGCCCCAGCATTTT. The encoded protein is CASSPDRDSNQPQHF.

The rearrangement links TRBV10-2 to TRBJ1-5; 9 bases agree with TRBD1. The CDR3 runs to 13 residues. V lost 6 bases and J lost 9; bases outside the gene matches: 6. Germline V gives CDR1 WSHSY, CDR2 SAAADI. CDR3 in amino acids: CASRLTGGRPQHF. CDR3 DNA: TGCGCCAGCAGACTAACAGGGGGCAGGCCCCAGCATTTT.